The subject of this entry is one T cell receptor beta chain. The antigen this receptor binds is unknown. Base qualities are missing; no much larger clone stands one base away. TRB repertoires were amplified from approximately 270-530 ng of genomic DNA extracted from blood. Reading the germline V gene gives CDR1 ENHRY and CDR2 SYGVKD. The CDR3 runs 14 amino acids, cysteine and phenylalanine included. Only the CDR3 DNA is retained, 42 bases long and in frame from the first base. V and J are trimmed by 2 bases and 4 bases, and the gene matches miss 1 base of the junction. The record originates from a study of T and B cells in COVID-19 patients (dated by TCRdb to between 2020 and 2021). In the study overall: Using TRB and IGH repertoire sequencing of peripheral blood, the study characterized adaptive immunity in COVID-19 patients who had active infection or had recovered. A median age of roughly 35 years was recorded in the recovered cohort versus around 67 years in the active-infection cohort. For the repertoire analyses, the comparison was an age-matched reference group of about 36 healthy donors who were negative for COVID-19 antibodies. Up to roughly 10 follow-up blood samples were collected per patient, with some samples spanning different disease stages in the same individual. Over 8 million TCR sequences were analysed in a TCR and BCR sequence repository that covered about 40 patients and about 65 time points. In the active-infection cohort, about 90% of the roughly 20 patients had comorbidities linked to unfavorable COVID-19 outcome. A recovered cohort included about 18 patients who provided 20 to 25 samples, and most of these patients had mild to moderate COVID-19 treated on an outpatient basis. In the active-infection cohort, most of the roughly 20 patients were critically ill and required mechanical ventilation or ECMO. A couple of patients were in both the active and recovered cohorts because samples existed from active disease and from after recovery.

Study-wide findings and limitations: Specific T cell subsets (CD4+/Treg/CD8+) and sorted SARS-CoV-2-responsive or tetramer+ T cells had not yet been sequenced, with those experiments still ongoing. Patients with COVID-19 were reported to show strongly skewed TRBV/TRBJ gene usage. The reported TCR clusters were stated to require prospective validation before clinical use. During active COVID-19 the TRB repertoires were highly clonal, but at recovery diversity and richness rose above the levels seen in healthy donors. Blood samples from mildly ill patients during symptoms and early samples from severe cases were scarce. The size of the cohort was considered insufficient for assessing HLA contributions to COVID-19 susceptibility or severity. A total of about 2,400 TCR clusters were exclusive to the recovered cohort, and 25 to 35 of those clusters were low-pGen clusters.

The listed sequencing device is Illumina MiSeq. Multiplex PCR with BIOMED2 TRB-A/B primer pools was used to amplify the TRB rearrangements. Illumina-compatible adapters and 7-nucleotide sample barcodes were attached to the amplicons through two consecutive PCRs. All library PCRs used Phusion HS II polymerase. The amplicons were purified from gel with the NucleoSpin Gel and PCR Clean-up kit, measured on Qubit, and combined at roughly 4 nM. Before Illumina next-generation sequencing, the quality of the amplicon pool was assessed on an Agilent 2100 Bioanalyzer. Per the authors' processing: MiXCR 3.0.8 with the default MiXCR reference library was used to annotate TRB rearrangements. Non-productive reads and sequences with fewer than 2 reads were excluded, and each unique CDR3 nucleotide sequence counted as one clone. R 3.5.1 was used to calculate clonality, diversity, richness and V-J gene usage. TCR clustering by CDR3 similarity used GLIPH2, with generation probabilities calculated by OLGA. Only GLIPH2 clusters with at least four unique TCR clonotypes present in at least three individuals were retained. TCRdb reworked the public reads: Q25 trimming with fastp, MiXCR clone assembly, productive beta chains retained. Rows merge per CDR3 protein into single entries with the most common DNA and genes. TCRdb, rather than the study authors, made the V and J calls. The sample table records about 15,000 distinct CDR3 sequences; roughly 29% of these occur just once. Clones ranked in the top ten supply 0.95% to 1.5% of the sample.

In this chain, TRBV10-3 is recombined with TRBJ2-1, and 8 junction bases match TRBD2. The sequencing input was blood. The source is a human donor who had recovered from COVID-19. The nucleotide sequence is given as TGTGCCATCAGTGAGACTAGCGGATACAATGAGCAGTTCTTC. This yields the protein CAISETSGYNEQFF.